The 2 T cell receptor beta chains reported below all come from one sample, sequenced in a study of CD8 T cells in ankylosing spondylitis. TCRdb used MiXCR to reprocess the 5' RACE reads, holding one entry per CDR3 protein. Among approximately 250,000 distinct CDR3 sequences listed, roughly a quarter were seen once. Input material: blood, either unsorted or a sorted T cell fraction (not recorded which). These TCRs come from a male donor with ankylosing spondylitis or in good health (not recorded which).

Note on this clonotype: Just one base apart from a much larger clone, this may be a read error. The CDR3, as DNA: TGTGCCAGCACCCAAGATGGCGGGAGCGGGGGGCCTCGAGATACGCAGTATTTT. Translating it yields CASTQDGGSGGPRDTQYF. This rearrangement joins TRBV3-1 to TRBJ2-3, with 9 nucleotides matching TRBD2. CDR3 length: 18 amino acids. Looked up from germline, CDR1 is LGHDT and CDR2 is YNNKEL (reference sequence).

In its sample, this clonotype was seen a few times. V usage is TRBV20-1 and J usage is TRBJ2-5, with D perhaps matching TRBD2 (5 bases). The V and J ends lost 0 bases and 3 bases respectively, with 14 bases between them. The CDR3 covers 15 residues. From germline, CDR1 is DFQATT and CDR2 SNEGSKA (reference sequence). DNA of the CDR3: TGCAGTGCTAGAGATCCAGGTGGGAGCAAAGAGACCCAGTACTTC. Translated, it gives CSARDPGGSKETQYF.